The entry below gives a single TCR beta chain sequence along with its context. The protocol was immunoSEQ multiplex PCR, while the TCRdb copy is restricted to in-frame clones and leaves out a portion. Of about 34,000 clones in the sample, roughly nine tenths were seen once. The entry originates in a study of regulatory dendritic cells for organ transplantation. Per germline, CDR1 SGHNT and CDR2 YENEEA. CDR3 size: 13 residues. V lost 4 bases and J lost 13, with 17 bases in between. This sequence was found in a human donor in good health. Sequencing was carried out using naive CD4+ T cells from blood. Subset indicated: CD45RA+ naive T cells. The chain employs TRBV11-3 and TRBJ2-1; a possible D gene is TRBD2 (5 bases). CDR3 region: CASSSQGLEGQFF. The CDR3 coding sequence is TGTGCCAGCAGCTCCCAAGGACTCGAAGGACAGTTCTTC.